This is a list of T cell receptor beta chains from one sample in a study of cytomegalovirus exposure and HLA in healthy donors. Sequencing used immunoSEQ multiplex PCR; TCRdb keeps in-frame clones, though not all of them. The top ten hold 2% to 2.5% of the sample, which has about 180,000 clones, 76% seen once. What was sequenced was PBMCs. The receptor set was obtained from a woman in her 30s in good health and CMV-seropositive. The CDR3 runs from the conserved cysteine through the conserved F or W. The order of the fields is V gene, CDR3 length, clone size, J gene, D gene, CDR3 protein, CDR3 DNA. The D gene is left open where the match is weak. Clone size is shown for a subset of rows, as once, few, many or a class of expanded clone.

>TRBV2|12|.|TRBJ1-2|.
CASSARDYGYTF
TGTGCCAGCAGCGCACGGGACTATGGCTACACCTTC
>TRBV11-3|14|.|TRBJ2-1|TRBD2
CASSLGTSGYEQFF
TGTGCCAGCAGCTTAGGAACTAGCGGGTATGAGCAGTTCTTC
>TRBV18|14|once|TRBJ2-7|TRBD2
CASSPTGGSYEQYF
TGTGCCAGCTCCCCCACGGGAGGGTCCTACGAGCAGTACTTC
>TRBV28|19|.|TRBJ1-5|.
CASSSRNSLRPYSNQPQHF
TGTGCCAGCAGTTCCCGGAACAGCCTCCGTCCTTATAGCAATCAGCCCCAGCATTTT
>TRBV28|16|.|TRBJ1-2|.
CASSSDPGGRNYGYTF
TGTGCCAGCAGTTCGGACCCGGGGGGCAGGAACTATGGCTACACCTTC
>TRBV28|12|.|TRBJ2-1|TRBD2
CASSYPGGEQFF
TGTGCCAGCAGTTACCCCGGGGGGGAGCAGTTCTTC
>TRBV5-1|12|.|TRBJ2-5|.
CASSWRAETQYF
TGCGCCAGCAGCTGGCGGGCGGAGACCCAGTACTTC
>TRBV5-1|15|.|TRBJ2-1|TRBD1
CASSFGQGSYNEQFF
TGCGCCAGCAGCTTCGGACAGGGGTCCTACAATGAGCAGTTCTTC
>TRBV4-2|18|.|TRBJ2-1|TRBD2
CASSQPLGSGGSYNEQFF
TGTGCCAGCAGCCAACCCTTGGGTAGCGGGGGTTCCTACAATGAGCAGTTCTTC
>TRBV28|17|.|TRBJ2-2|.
CASRRPGDWEGTGELFF
TGTGCCAGCAGGAGACCCGGGGACTGGGAAGGCACCGGGGAGCTGTTTTTT
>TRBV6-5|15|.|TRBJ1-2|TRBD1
CASSLDRGANYGYTF
TGTGCCAGCAGTTTAGACAGGGGGGCTAACTATGGCTACACCTTC
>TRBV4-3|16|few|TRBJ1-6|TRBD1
CASSQYGTGEESPLHF
TGCGCCAGCAGCCAATACGGGACAGGGGAGGAATCACCCCTCCACTTT
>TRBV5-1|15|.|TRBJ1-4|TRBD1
CASSAPGQGGEKLFF
TGCGCCAGCAGCGCACCGGGACAGGGCGGTGAAAAACTGTTTTTT
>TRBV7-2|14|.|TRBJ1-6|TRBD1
CASSATGGNSPLHF
TGTGCCAGCAGCGCTACAGGGGGTAATTCACCCCTCCACTTT
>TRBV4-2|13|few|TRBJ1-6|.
CASSPLNNSPLHF
TGTGCCAGCAGCCCACTTAATAATTCACCCCTCCACTTT
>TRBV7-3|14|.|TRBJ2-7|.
CASSLRTGSYEQYF
TGTGCCAGCAGCTTACGTACAGGGTCCTACGAGCAGTACTTC
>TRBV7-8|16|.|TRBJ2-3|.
CASSLARLVSTDTQYF
TGTGCCAGCAGCTTAGCCCGACTAGTTTCAACAGATACGCAGTATTTT
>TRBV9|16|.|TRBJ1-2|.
CASSATRQPPNYGYTF
TGTGCCAGCAGCGCGACACGACAGCCGCCTAACTATGGCTACACCTTC
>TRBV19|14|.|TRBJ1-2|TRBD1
CASTPGQRYYGYTF
TGTGCCAGCACCCCGGGACAGAGGTACTATGGCTACACCTTC
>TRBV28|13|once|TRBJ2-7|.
CASSLFTGGEQYF
TGTGCCAGCAGTTTATTCACAGGAGGGGAGCAGTACTTC